What follows are 27 T cell receptor beta chains derived from one specimen sequenced in a study of CD8+ T cells in alopecia areata (dated by TCRdb to 2017 to 2018). The time point label, read with the paper, signifies: about 4 weeks on oral tofacitinib. The label giving this sample's treatment or condition can be read as: oral pan-JAK inhibitor, 5-10 mg twice daily. Library preparation used the immunoSEQ multiplex PCR assay. RNA was extracted from all samples and reverse transcribed into cDNA as template for TCR sequencing. The source is immuneACCESS, and TCRdb retained only in-frame sequences with V and J called. Part of the clones is not carried over; for the studies checked, unresolved V genes explain less than half of this, and the remainder is unexplained. The sample profile shows more than 150,000 clones; about three fifths of them were found once. The top ten clones comprise around 3% of the sample.

The sample in question was CD4+ T cells sorted from blood, obtained at week 4, from a patient treated with tofacitinib. Source of these receptors: a human donor with alopecia areata.

The chain combines TRBV27 with TRBJ1-2; maybe TRBD1 (6 bases). V was pared by 9 bases and J by 4 bases, with 21 bases between. CDR3 size: 15 residues. Looked up from germline, CDR1 is MNHEY and CDR2 is SMNVEV (reference sequence). The CDR3, as DNA: TGTGCCAGTTCTAGGGGGGGCGGGGGCCCCTATGGCTACACCTTC. Translating gives CASSRGGGGPYGYTF.

The rearrangement joins TRBV4-2 to TRBJ2-1; D is perhaps TRBD2 (6 bases). Trimming took 1 base from V and 6 from J, leaving 16 bases between them. Germline lookup yields CDR1 LGHNA and CDR2 YNFKEQ. The length of the CDR3 is 16 residues. The CDR3 spells CASSQVTSGYANEQFF. The CDR3, as DNA: TGTGCCAGCAGCCAAGTGACCAGCGGGTACGCCAATGAGCAGTTCTTC.

This clone was seen a few times. This sequence joins TRBV11-2 and TRBJ1-1; 7 bases are a match to TRBD1. There are 14 residues in the CDR3. Losses at the gene ends were 7 bases for V and 4 bases for J; bases not matched to a gene: 9. In germline, CDR1 is SGHAT, CDR2 FQNNGV. CDR3 loop: CASNLGQAGTEAFF. CDR3 nucleotides: TGTGCCAGCAACCTAGGACAGGCGGGCACTGAAGCTTTCTTT.

The V and J genes are TRBV29-1 and TRBJ2-7; the D gene is possibly TRBD2 (5 bases). The CDR3 has 13 amino acids. V lost 4 bases and J 2 bases, leaving 12 bases between the germline ends. Germline V gene data show CDR1 as SQVTM and CDR2 as ANQGSEA. CDR3 sequence reads: CSVATRAAYEQYF. CDR3 coding DNA: TGCAGCGTTGCCACGAGGGCAGCCTACGAGCAGTACTTC.

This clone occurred a few times. This sample includes further DNA sequences coding for the same CDR3. The V gene is TRBV29-1, the J gene TRBJ2-3, with D hard to call. The CDR3 is 13 residues long. The germline V gene has CDR1 SQVTM and CDR2 ANQGSEA. V was clipped by 3 bases and J by 1 base, with 8 bases between them. The DNA for the CDR3 is TGCAGCGTTGACGGCGGAGGCACAGATACGCAGTATTTT. Protein product: CSVDGGGTDTQYF.

This clone was observed a few times. This chain connects TRBV10-3 to TRBJ2-2; D may correspond to TRBD1 or TRBD2 (5 bases each). The V end was cut by 4 bases, the J end by 2 bases, with 14 bases between. Germline V lookup: CDR1 ENHRY, CDR2 SYGVKD. This CDR3 is built from 16 residues. The CDR3 here is CAISGNSGPNTGELFF. The CDR3, as DNA: TGTGCCATCAGTGGGAACTCGGGACCAAACACCGGGGAGCTGTTTTTT.

V and J are TRBV23-1 and TRBJ1-5; no clear D. TRBV23-1 is placed among ORFs of uncertain function. Between the trimmed V and J ends, which lost 0 bases and 0 bases, there was a span of 15 bases. This CDR3 is 18 amino acids long. The CDR3 DNA follows: TGCGCCAGCAGTCAATCATGGCCTACTAGATATAGCAATCAGCCCCAGCATTTT. Amino acids: CASSQSWPTRYSNQPQHF.

This sequence joins TRBV2 and TRBJ2-2; D might be TRBD1 (5 bases). The CDR3 has 13 amino acids. Between the trimmed V and J ends, which lost 7 bases and 2 bases, there was a span of 8 bases. The V gene's germline CDR1 is SNHLY and CDR2 FYNNEI. The CDR3 DNA reads as TGTGCCAGCACGACAGACAACACCGGGGAGCTGTTTTTT. This gives the protein CASTTDNTGELFF.

V is TRBV29-1 and J is TRBJ1-1, with 11 bases aligning to TRBD1. The CDR3 runs 14 residues. V gave up 3 bases and J gave up 6 bases; unmatched junction bases: 6. Germline CDR1 is SQVTM and CDR2 is ANQGSEA. The CDR3 coding sequence is TGCAGCGTTGAGGTGGACAGGGGGCTCGCTGAAGCTTTCTTT. Protein: CSVEVDRGLAEAFF.

Written as DNA, the CDR3 is TGCGCCAGCAGCCAAGGTTTCCAGGGGGCTTCCCACTATGGCTACACCTTC. This encodes CASSQGFQGASHYGYTF. The chain uses TRBV4-1 and TRBJ1-2; 8 positions agree with TRBD1. This CDR3 is built from 17 residues. V shed 1 base and J 3 bases; nucleotides not matched to a gene: 10. Germline CDR1 and CDR2: MGHRA and YSYEKL.

The CDR3 loop reads CASSQGDRDLEETQYF. CDR3 nucleotides: TGCGCCAGCAGCCAAGGGGACCGGGACTTAGAAGAGACCCAGTACTTC. The rearrangement joins TRBV4-1 to TRBJ2-5; maybe TRBD2 (6 bases). Germline V gene lookup returns CDR1 MGHRA and CDR2 YSYEKL. The CDR3 extends over 16 amino acids. Trimming left V 1 base short and J 3 bases short, with 15 bases between.

This clone turned up a few times. The V gene is TRBV27, the J gene TRBJ1-4; no clear D. Germline-derived CDR1 and CDR2 are MNHEY and SMNVEV (reference sequence). Deletions cut 6 bases from V and 1 base from J, with 6 bases between. The CDR3 has 13 residues. CDR3 residues: CASSRGTNEKLFF. The CDR3 region has the DNA TGTGCCAGCAGCCGCGGAACTAATGAAAAACTGTTTTTT.

A word on this clone: This same CDR3 is encoded by further DNA sequences in the sample. The chain employs TRBV29-1 and TRBJ2-3, with D perhaps matching TRBD1 (5 bases). V was trimmed by 7 bases and J by 0 bases, leaving 8 bases between them. Germline assignment: CDR1 SQVTM and CDR2 ANQGSEA. The CDR3 contains 12 residues. The CDR3, as DNA: TGCAGCGAAACAGGAAGCACAGATACGCAGTATTTT. Residues: CSETGSTDTQYF.

The rearrangement uses TRBV28 and TRBJ1-5, with 7 bases that match TRBD1. From germline, CDR1 is MDHEN and CDR2 SYDVKM. This CDR3 is built from 15 residues. V dropped 6 bases and J dropped 6; count of bases not matched to a gene: 11. CDR3 region: CASSPQGVRGQPQHF. DNA of the CDR3: TGTGCCAGCAGCCCGCAGGGGGTAAGGGGTCAGCCCCAGCATTTT.

This chain joins TRBV30 and TRBJ1-6; no definite D call. Per the germline V gene, CDR1 is GTSNPN and CDR2 is SVGIG (reference sequence). The CDR3 contains 13 residues. V was clipped by 1 base and J by 4 bases, with 5 bases between them. Here the CDR3 reads CAWSAQYNSPLHF. The CDR3 DNA sequence: TGTGCCTGGAGTGCCCAGTATAATTCACCCCTCCACTTT.

The chain employs TRBV29-1 and TRBJ2-1, with TRBD2 matching 9 bases. Unmatched junction bases numbered 4, after V lost 1 base and J lost 6 bases. CDR1 is SQVTM, CDR2 ANQGSEA, per germline. The CDR3 has 14 amino acids. DNA for the CDR3: TGCAGCGTTGAAGGCGGGGGGGCCGTCAATGAGCAGTTCTTC. Translated, it gives CSVEGGGAVNEQFF.

As to this clone: Its ends do not fully match the called genes, so a read error is possible. This sequence joins TRBV7-7 and TRBJ2-5; 8 bases are shared with TRBD1. CDR1 and CDR2 from the germline V gene are SSHAT and FNYEAQ (reference sequence). This CDR3 comprises 16 residues. CDR3 loop: CASSPGQGGGQETQYF. DNA for the CDR3: TGTGCTAGCAGCCCTGGACAGGGAGGAGGGCAAGAGACCCAGTACTTC. Complete variable domain (other parts from reference TRBV7-7 and TRBJ2-5): GAGVSQSPRYKVTKRGQDVTLRCDPISSHATLYWYQQALGQGPEFLTYFNYEAQPDKSGLPSDRFSAERPEGSISTLTIQRTEQRDSAMYRCASSPGQGGGQETQYFGPGTRLLVL.

Turning to this clone: Other DNA sequences in this specimen translate into the identical CDR3. V usage is TRBV30 and J usage is TRBJ2-1; D ambiguous. V was pared by 0 bases and J by 3 bases, with 6 bases between. From germline, CDR1 is GTSNPN and CDR2 SVGIG (reference sequence). The CDR3 extends over 13 amino acids. As DNA, the CDR3 is TGTGCCTGGAGTGTTGGGCGCTACAATGAGCAGTTCTTC. Its protein is CAWSVGRYNEQFF.

In this sample, this clone turned up a few times. The chain is built from TRBV19 and TRBJ2-7, with 8 bases fitting TRBD1. There are 16 residues in the CDR3. CDR1 and CDR2 (germline): LNHDA, SQIVND (reference sequence). V was pared by 3 bases and J by 0 bases, with 7 bases of the junction left unmatched. CDR3 nucleotide sequence: TGTGCCAGTAGTATGATGATGGGACAGGTCTCCTACGAGCAGTACTTC. Translated, it gives CASSMMMGQVSYEQYF.

This clone was found a few times. The rearrangement links TRBV11-2 to TRBJ2-3; 8 bases are a match to TRBD2. The CDR3 covers 16 residues. V gave up 5 bases and J gave up 5 bases; unmatched junction bases: 12. The V gene's germline CDR1 is SGHAT and CDR2 FQNNGV. This CDR3 reads CASSPRGGGGGDTQYF. The CDR3 nucleotides are TGTGCCAGCAGCCCCCGGGGGGGCGGGGGTGGAGATACGCAGTATTTT.

This clone has a single count. CDR3 sequence (DNA): TGTGCCTGGAGTGGCGGGACAGTCCAAGAGACCCAGTACTTC. Its translation: CAWSGGTVQETQYF. The chain combines TRBV30 with TRBJ2-5; TRBD1 is a possible D gene (7 bases). Trimming pared 1 base from V and 1 base from J, leaving 10 bases between. The CDR3 is made up of 14 amino acids. Per germline, CDR1 GTSNPN and CDR2 SVGIG (reference sequence). Full variable domain (rest looked up from reference TRBV30 and TRBJ2-5): SQTIHQWPATLVQPVGSPLSLECTVEGTSNPNLYWYRQAAGRGLQLLFYSVGIGQISSEVPQNLSASRPQDRQFILSSKKLLLSDSGFYLCAWSGGTVQETQYFGPGTRLLVL.

The V gene is TRBV23-1, the J gene TRBJ2-7; 7 bases are shared with TRBD1. TRBV23-1 is assigned to the ORF class and has an uncertain function. The CDR3 sequence is 19 residues long. Trimming at V came to 4 bases and at J to 1 base, leaving 19 bases not matched to a gene. DNA for the CDR3: TGCGCCAGCAGTCTCACTATGCGTCGTGGACAGGCCCCTTCCTACGAGCAGTACTTC. Translation gives CASSLTMRRGQAPSYEQYF.

The chain employs TRBV2 and TRBJ1-2; 7 bases are shared with TRBD1. This CDR3 has 14 residues. In germline, CDR1 is SNHLY, CDR2 FYNNEI. V shed 3 bases and J 4 bases; nucleotides not matched to a gene: 5. CDR3 loop: CASSERQGGYGYTF. The DNA of the CDR3 is TGTGCCAGCAGTGAGCGACAGGGCGGCTATGGCTACACCTTC.

The chain links TRBV30 to TRBJ2-2; D ambiguous. Trimming stripped 4 bases from V and 4 bases from J, with 13 bases between. The CDR3 loop spans 14 amino acids. In germline, CDR1 is GTSNPN, CDR2 SVGIG (reference sequence). CDR3 sequence (DNA): TGTGCCTGGATCCTCAAGGGTGCCACCGGGGAGCTGTTTTTT. It is translated as CAWILKGATGELFF.

This clone has more than one count but fewer than ten. V and J are TRBV14 and TRBJ2-7; D tentatively fits TRBD1 or TRBD2 (5 bases each). V lost 3 bases and J lost 12, with 12 bases in between. CDR3 length: 11 amino acids. Germline V CDR1 and CDR2: SGHDN, FVKESK. CDR3 amino acids: CASSHNSGRYF. The CDR3 nucleotides are TGTGCCAGCAGCCATAACTCAGGGAGGTACTTC.

The sample holds a few counts of this clone. The chain has TRBV5-1 and TRBJ2-7; 8 nucleotides agree with TRBD1. There are 16 residues in the CDR3. Germline V CDR1 and CDR2: SGHRS, YFSETQ. V was pared by 4 bases and J by 3 bases, with 12 bases of the junction left unmatched. The CDR3 region has the DNA TGCGCCAGCAGCGCCGTCGCAGGGGGCGCGGGCTACGAGCAGTACTTC. This translates into CASSAVAGGAGYEQYF.

The V call is TRBV29-1, the J call TRBJ2-3; D remains unclear. The CDR3 covers 13 residues. V dropped 8 bases and J dropped 0 bases, with 12 bases sitting between them. Looked up from germline, CDR1 is SQVTM and CDR2 is ANQGSEA. In DNA form, the CDR3 reads TGCAGCCCGGAAGCCGAGAGCACAGATACGCAGTATTTT. Translating gives CSPEAESTDTQYF.